This TCR beta chain was observed in a study of T cell repertoires in cytomegalovirus infection. Overall study: Public TCR beta signature analysis indicated the presence of both CMV infection and matching HLA type.

This clonotype appeared many times. Its antigen is unidentified. Study-level findings and limits: People with CMV and the relevant HLA were identified by cumulative public TCR beta family frequency. HLA-C-restricted TCR beta clonotypes specific for CMV led the ex vivo response.

Germline values: CDR1 SGHVS, CDR2 FQNEAQ. The CDR3 sequence is 16 residues long. The V end lost 5 bases, the J end lost 2 bases, and 16 bases lay between the germline ends. Using its own MiXCR run on the reads, TCRdb lists one record per CDR3 protein. The sample yields nearly 550,000 distinct CDR3 sequences, approximately 16% seen once. This sequence joins TRBV7-8 and TRBJ1-5; D is unresolved. This clonotype was sampled from a human donor in good health (CMV status not recorded). Some clones in this sample may be carry-over from other donors' samples. The sequenced sample was CD8+ T cells from PBMCs. The CDR3 region has the DNA TGTGCCAGCAGCCATGTAAGGTTCGATGGCAATCAGCCCCAGCATTTT. Protein product: CASSHVRFDGNQPQHF.